This TCR beta chain is drawn from a study of regulatory T cells in long-lasting Graves disease. Study-wide findings and caveats: New patients shared fewer public clonotypes (roughly 910) than persistent patients did (about 2,700). When disease was persistent, TRBV28, TRBJ1-2 and TRBJ2-5 were the favored segments.

Indicated time point: newly diagnosed GD, antithyroid drugs for less than 3 months. PBMCs provided the RNA from which the TCR library was made. This clonotype showed up just a few times. Its antigen is not identified. With a much larger clone just one base away, this may be a read error. In germline, CDR1 is SGDLS, CDR2 YYNGEE. The CDR3 covers 15 residues. Trimming pared 0 bases from V and 0 bases from J, leaving 4 bases between. Investigators prepared the TCR beta libraries by applying iRepertoire HTBI primers and Arm-PCR of CDR3 regions. TCRdb itself ran the multiplex PCR reads through MiXCR, one entry per CDR3 protein. Here the sample spans 380,000 or so distinct CDR3 sequences, about 16% being singletons. A further study also used this sample, focusing on T cells in Graves' hyperthyroidism and ophthalmopathy. As that study records: Blood held most thyroid clonotypes expanded above 0.001 frequency. Ophthalmopathy cases were set apart from stable hyperthyroidism by a 13 V-J model.

The sample here was peripheral blood mononuclear cells (PBMCs), taken at new diagnosis, from a patient treated with antithyroid drugs. This TCR derives from a woman younger than 35 with Graves disease. The gene calls are TRBV9 and TRBJ2-6; no definite D call. The CDR3 coding sequence is TGTGCCAGCAGCGTAGGGTCCTCTGGGGCCAACGTCCTGACTTTC. Translation: CASSVGSSGANVLTF.